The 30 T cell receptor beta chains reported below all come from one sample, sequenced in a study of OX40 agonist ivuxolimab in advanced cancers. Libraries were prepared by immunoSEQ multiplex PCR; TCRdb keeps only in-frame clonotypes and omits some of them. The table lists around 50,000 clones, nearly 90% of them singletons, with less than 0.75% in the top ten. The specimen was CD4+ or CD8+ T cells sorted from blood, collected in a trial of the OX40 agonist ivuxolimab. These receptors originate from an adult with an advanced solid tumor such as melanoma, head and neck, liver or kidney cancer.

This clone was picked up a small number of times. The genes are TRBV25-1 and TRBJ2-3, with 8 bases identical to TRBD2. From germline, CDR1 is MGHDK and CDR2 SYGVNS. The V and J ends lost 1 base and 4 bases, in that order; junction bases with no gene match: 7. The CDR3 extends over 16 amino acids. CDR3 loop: CASSESGRGSADTQYF. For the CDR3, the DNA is TGTGCCAGCAGTGAATCCGGGAGGGGGAGCGCAGATACGCAGTATTTT.

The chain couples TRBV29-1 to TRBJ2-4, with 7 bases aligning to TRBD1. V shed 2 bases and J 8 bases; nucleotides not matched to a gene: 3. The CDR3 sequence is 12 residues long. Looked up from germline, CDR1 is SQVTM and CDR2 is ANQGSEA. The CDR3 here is CSVETGADIQYF. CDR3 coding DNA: TGCAGCGTTGAAACAGGGGCGGACATTCAGTACTTC.

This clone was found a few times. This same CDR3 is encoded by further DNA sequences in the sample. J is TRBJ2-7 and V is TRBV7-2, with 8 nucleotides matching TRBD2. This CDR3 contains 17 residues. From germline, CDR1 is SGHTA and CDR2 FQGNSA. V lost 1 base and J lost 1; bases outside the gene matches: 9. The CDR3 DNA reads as TGTGCCAGCAGCTTAGAGGGTGGGGCGGGAGGTTCCTACGAGCAGTACTTC. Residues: CASSLEGGAGGSYEQYF. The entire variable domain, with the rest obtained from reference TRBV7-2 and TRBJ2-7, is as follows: GAGVSQSPSNKVTEKGKDVELRCDPISGHTALYWYRQSLGQGLEFLIYFQGNSAPDKSGLPSDRFSAERTGGSVSTLTIQRTQQEDSAVYLCASSLEGGAGGSYEQYFGPGTRLTVT.

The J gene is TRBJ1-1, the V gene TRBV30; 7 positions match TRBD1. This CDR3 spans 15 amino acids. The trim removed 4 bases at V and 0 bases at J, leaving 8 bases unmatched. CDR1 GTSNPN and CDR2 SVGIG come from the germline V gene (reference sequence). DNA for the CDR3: TGTGCCTGGACGGAGACAGGGAGGATGAACACTGAAGCTTTCTTT. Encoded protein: CAWTETGRMNTEAFF. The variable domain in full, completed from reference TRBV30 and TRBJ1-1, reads SQTIHQWPATLVQPVGSPLSLECTVEGTSNPNLYWYRQAAGRGLQLLFYSVGIGQISSEVPQNLSASRPQDRQFILSSKKLLLSDSGFYLCAWTETGRMNTEAFFGQGTRLTVV.

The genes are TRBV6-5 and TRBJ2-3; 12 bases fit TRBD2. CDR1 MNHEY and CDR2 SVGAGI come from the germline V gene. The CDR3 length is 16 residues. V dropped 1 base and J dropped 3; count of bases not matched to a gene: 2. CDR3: CASSYWGTSGTDTQYF. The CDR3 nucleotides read TGTGCCAGCAGTTACTGGGGGACTAGCGGGACAGATACGCAGTATTTT.

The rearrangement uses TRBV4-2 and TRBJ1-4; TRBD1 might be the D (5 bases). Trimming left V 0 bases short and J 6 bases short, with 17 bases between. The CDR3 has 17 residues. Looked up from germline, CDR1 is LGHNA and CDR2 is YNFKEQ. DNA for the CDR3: TGTGCCAGCAGCCAAGATGGGCCTAGGGGCCTTGATGAAAAACTGTTTTTT. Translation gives CASSQDGPRGLDEKLFF.

The DNA for the CDR3 is TGTGCCAGCAGTTTGACAGGGCGGGATGGCTACACCTTC. This translates into CASSLTGRDGYTF. The chain combines TRBV6-6 with TRBJ1-2; TRBD1 agrees at 7 bases. With V trimmed by 4 bases and J by 6 bases, 5 bases remained unmatched. This CDR3 comprises 13 residues. Germline V gene sequence: CDR1 MNHNY, CDR2 SVGAGI (reference sequence).

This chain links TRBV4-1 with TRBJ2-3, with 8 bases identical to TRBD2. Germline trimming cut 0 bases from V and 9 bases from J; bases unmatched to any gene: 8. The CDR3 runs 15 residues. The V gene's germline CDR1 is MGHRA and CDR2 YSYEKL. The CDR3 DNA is TGCGCCAGCAGCCAAGATCAAGCGGGAGCAGCGACGCAGTATTTT. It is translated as CASSQDQAGAATQYF.

CDR3 nucleotides: TGTGCCAGCAGTTTATGGGGAGGGAGTAGCAATCAGCCCCAGCATTTT. Its translation: CASSLWGGSSNQPQHF. V usage is TRBV28 and J usage is TRBJ1-5; D uncertain. This CDR3 region has 16 residues. Trimming took off 0 bases at V and 0 bases at J, with 9 bases between the two ends. Germline CDR1 and CDR2: MDHEN and SYDVKM.

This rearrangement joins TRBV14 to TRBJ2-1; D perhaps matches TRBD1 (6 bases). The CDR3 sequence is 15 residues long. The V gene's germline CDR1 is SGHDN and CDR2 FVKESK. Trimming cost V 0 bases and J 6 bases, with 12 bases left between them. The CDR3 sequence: CASSQDQGRSNEQFF. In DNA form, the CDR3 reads TGTGCCAGCAGCCAAGACCAGGGGAGAAGCAATGAGCAGTTCTTC.

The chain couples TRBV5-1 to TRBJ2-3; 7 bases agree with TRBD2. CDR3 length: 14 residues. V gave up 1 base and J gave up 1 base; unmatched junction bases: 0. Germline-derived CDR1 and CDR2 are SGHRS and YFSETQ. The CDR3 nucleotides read TGCGCCAGCAGCTTGACTAGCGGCACAGATACGCAGTATTTT. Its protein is CASSLTSGTDTQYF.

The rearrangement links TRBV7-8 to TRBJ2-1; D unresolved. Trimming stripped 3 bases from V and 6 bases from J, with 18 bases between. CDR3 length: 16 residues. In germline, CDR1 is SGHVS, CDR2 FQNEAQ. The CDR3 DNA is TGTGCCAGCAGCTTTAGGAGAACTCAAGCAGCCAATGAGCAGTTCTTC. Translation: CASSFRRTQAANEQFF.

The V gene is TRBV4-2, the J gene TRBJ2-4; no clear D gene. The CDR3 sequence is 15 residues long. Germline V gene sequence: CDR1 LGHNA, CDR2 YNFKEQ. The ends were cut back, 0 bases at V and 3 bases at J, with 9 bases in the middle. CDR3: CASSQEGVGKNIQYF. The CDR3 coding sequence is TGTGCCAGCAGCCAAGAGGGTGTGGGCAAAAACATTCAGTACTTC.

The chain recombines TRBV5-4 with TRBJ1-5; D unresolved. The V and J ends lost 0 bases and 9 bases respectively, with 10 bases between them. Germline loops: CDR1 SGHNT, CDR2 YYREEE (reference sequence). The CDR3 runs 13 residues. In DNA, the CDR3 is TGTGCCAGCAGCTTGGACAGCGAAAGGCCCCAGCATTTT. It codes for CASSLDSERPQHF. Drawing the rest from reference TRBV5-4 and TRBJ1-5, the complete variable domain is ETGVTQSPTHLIKTRGQQVTLRCSSQSGHNTVSWYQQALGQGPQFIFQYYREEENGRGNFPPRFSGLQFPNYSSELNVNALELDDSALYLCASSLDSERPQHFGDGTRLSIL.

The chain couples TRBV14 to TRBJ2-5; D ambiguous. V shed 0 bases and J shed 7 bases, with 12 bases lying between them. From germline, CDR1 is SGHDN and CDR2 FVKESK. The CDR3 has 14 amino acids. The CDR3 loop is CASSQDVLIGTQYF. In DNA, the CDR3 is TGTGCCAGCAGCCAAGACGTCTTGATTGGGACCCAGTACTTC.

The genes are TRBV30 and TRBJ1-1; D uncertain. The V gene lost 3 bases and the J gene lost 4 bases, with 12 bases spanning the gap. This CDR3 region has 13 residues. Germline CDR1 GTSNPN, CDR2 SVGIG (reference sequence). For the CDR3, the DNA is TGTGCCTGGAGGGCGGAAGGTGGCACTGAAGCTTTCTTT. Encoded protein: CAWRAEGGTEAFF.

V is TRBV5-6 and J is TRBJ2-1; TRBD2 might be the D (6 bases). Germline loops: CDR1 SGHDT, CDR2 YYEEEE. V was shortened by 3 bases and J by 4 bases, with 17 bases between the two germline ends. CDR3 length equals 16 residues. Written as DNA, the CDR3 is TGTGCCAGCAGCTCTACCAAGCGGGCAAGATACAATGAGCAGTTCTTC. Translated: CASSSTKRARYNEQFF. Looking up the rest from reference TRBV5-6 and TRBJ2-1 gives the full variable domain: DAGVTQSPTHLIKTRGQQVTLRCSPKSGHDTVSWYQQALGQGPQFIFQYYEEEERQRGNFPDRFSGHQFPNYSSELNVNALLLGDSALYLCASSSTKRARYNEQFFGPGTRLTVL.

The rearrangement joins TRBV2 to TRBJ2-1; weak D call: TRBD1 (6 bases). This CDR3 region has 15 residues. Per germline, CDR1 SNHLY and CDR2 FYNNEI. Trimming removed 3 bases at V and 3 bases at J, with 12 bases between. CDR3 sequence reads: CASSDSDRSYNEQFF. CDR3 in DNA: TGTGCCAGCAGTGATAGTGACAGGAGCTACAATGAGCAGTTCTTC.

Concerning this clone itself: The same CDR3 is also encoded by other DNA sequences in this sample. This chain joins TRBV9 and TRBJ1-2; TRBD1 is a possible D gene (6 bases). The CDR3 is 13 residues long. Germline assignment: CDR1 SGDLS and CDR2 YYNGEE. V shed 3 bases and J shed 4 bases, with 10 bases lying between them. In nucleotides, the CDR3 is TGTGCCAGCAGCGCAGGGGTGGGCTATGGCTACACCTTC. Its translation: CASSAGVGYGYTF.

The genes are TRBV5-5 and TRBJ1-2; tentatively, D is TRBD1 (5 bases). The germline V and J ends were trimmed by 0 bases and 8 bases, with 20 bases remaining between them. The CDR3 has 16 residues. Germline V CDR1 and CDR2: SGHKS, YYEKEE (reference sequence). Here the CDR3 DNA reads TGTGCCAGCAGCTTGGGACCCCCCACAGGACCGGGAGGCTACACCTTC. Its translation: CASSLGPPTGPGGYTF.

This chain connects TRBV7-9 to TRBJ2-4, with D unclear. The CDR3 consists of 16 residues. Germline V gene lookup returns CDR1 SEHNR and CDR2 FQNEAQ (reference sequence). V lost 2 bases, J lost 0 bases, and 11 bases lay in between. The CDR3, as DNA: TGTGCCAGCAGCTTAAGTGTCGTTCTAGCCAAAAACATTCAGTACTTC. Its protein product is CASSLSVVLAKNIQYF. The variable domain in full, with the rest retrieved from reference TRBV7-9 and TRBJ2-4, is DTGVSQNPRHKITKRGQNVTFRCDPISEHNRLYWYRQTLGQGPEFLTYFQNEAQLEKSRLLSDRFSAERPKGSFSTLEIQRTEQGDSAMYLCASSLSVVLAKNIQYFGAGTRLSVL.

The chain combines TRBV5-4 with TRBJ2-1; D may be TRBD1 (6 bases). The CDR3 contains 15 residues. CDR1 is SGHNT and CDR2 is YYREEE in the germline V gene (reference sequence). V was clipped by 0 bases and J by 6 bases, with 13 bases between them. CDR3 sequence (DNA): TGTGCCAGCAGCTTGGGACAGGTTTTGACCAATGAGCAGTTCTTC. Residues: CASSLGQVLTNEQFF.

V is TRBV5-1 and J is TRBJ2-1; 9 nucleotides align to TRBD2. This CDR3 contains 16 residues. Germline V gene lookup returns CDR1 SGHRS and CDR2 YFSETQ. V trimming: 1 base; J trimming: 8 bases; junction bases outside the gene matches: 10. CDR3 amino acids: CASSLIGGRAVYEQFF. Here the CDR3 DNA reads TGCGCCAGCAGCTTGATAGGCGGGAGGGCCGTCTATGAGCAGTTCTTC.

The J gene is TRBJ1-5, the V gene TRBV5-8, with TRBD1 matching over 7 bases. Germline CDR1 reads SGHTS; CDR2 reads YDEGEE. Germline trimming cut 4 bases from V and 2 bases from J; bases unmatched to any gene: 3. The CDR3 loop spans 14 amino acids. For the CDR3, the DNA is TGTGCCAGCAGCGCGGGGACAGGCAATCAGCCCCAGCATTTT. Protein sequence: CASSAGTGNQPQHF.

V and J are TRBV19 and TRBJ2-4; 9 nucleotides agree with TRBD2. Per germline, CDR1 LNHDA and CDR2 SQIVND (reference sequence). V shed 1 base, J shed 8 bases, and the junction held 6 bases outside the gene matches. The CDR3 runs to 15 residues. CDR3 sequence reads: CASSIGSGRGDIQYF. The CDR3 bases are TGTGCCAGTAGTATAGGTAGCGGGAGAGGGGACATTCAGTACTTC.

The CDR3 DNA reads TGTGCCAGCAGCGCCAGGGGTTGGGGCGTGGAAAACACCGGGGAGCTGTTTTTT. This gives the protein CASSARGWGVENTGELFF. V gene TRBV11-3 combines with J gene TRBJ2-2; possibly TRBD1 for D (6 bases). Germline loops: CDR1 SGHNT, CDR2 YENEEA. There are 18 residues in the CDR3. Trimming took 5 bases from V and 2 from J, leaving 21 bases between them.

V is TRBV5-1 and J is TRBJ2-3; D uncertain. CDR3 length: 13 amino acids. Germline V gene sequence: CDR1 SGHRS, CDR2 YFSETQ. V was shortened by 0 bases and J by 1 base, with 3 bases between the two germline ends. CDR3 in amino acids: CASSLGGTDTQYF. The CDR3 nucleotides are TGCGCCAGCAGCTTGGGCGGCACAGATACGCAGTATTTT.

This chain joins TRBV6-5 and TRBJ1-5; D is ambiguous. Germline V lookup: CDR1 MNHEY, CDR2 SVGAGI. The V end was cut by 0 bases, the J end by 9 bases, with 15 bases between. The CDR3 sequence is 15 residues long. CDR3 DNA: TGTGCCAGCAGTTACTCGCGTTCGGGAAGAGGGCCCCAGCATTTT. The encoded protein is CASSYSRSGRGPQHF.

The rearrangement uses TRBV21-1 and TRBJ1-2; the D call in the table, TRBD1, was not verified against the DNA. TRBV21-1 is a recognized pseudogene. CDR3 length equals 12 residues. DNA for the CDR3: TGTGCGCAGCCCCCAGGATTATATGGCTACACCTTC. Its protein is CAQPPGLYGYTF.

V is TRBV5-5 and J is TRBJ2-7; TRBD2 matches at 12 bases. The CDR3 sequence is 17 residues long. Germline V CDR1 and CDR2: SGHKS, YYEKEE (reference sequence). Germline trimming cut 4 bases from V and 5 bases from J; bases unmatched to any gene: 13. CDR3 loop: CASSAASGRARFDEQYF. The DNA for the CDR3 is TGTGCCAGCAGCGCCGCTAGCGGGAGGGCCCGTTTCGACGAGCAGTACTTC.